The sequence of this T cell receptor beta chain was determined in a study of human T cells and chemical hapten exposure. V was trimmed by 3 bases and J by 9 bases, leaving 18 bases between them. Per the germline V gene, CDR1 is SEHNR and CDR2 is FQNEAQ (reference sequence). This CDR3 contains 15 residues. This sample's time point: patch test 2, 6 weeks after DPC sensitization. Described treatment: therapeutic diphenylcyclopropenone sensitization with weekly scalp DPC. Regarding the study as a whole: Compared with pre-sensitization or healthy control sets, expanded TCRs clustered more. The number of TCRs above 1 in 1000 frequency did not change after DPC sensitization.

The library labeled individual cDNA molecules by adding unique molecular identifiers to them. TCRdb recomputed calls from the RACE reads with MiXCR, one row per CDR3 protein. The data contain over 100,000 distinct CDR3 sequences, roughly 10% of them seen just once; the ten biggest clones take up 3.1%. This clonotype was detected only a few times. The target antigen is unknown. The specimen comprised whole blood, sampled in connection with sensitization to the hapten diphenylcyclopropenone (DPC). The rearrangement uses TRBV7-9 and TRBJ2-1; D is undetermined. The receptor was derived from a middle-aged woman with alopecia areata. Some clones in this sample may be carry-over from other donors' samples. The CDR3, as DNA: TGTGCCAGCAGCTTGACCGGGTCCCCCACGGGTGAGCAGTTCTTC. Residues: CASSLTGSPTGEQFF.